This TCR beta chain was sequenced for a study of blood T cell repertoires in COVID-19. J lost 0 bases, V lost 5 bases, and 10 bases had no gene match. The CDR3 is 17 amino acids. Germline CDR1 reads LNHDA; CDR2 reads SQIVND (reference sequence). TCRdb's copy holds only in-frame clones and misses some; the assay was immunoSEQ multiplex PCR. In the table there are roughly 93,000 clones, 81% of which are singletons. This chain links TRBV19 with TRBJ2-3; 8 bases fit TRBD2. This receptor was obtained from a woman of 80 years or more with acute or convalescent COVID-19. Specimen: peripheral blood. The CDR3 bases are TGTGCCAGTAGTTCGCCACTCACTAGCGGTAGCACAGATACGCAGTATTTT. Translating gives CASSSPLTSGSTDTQYF.